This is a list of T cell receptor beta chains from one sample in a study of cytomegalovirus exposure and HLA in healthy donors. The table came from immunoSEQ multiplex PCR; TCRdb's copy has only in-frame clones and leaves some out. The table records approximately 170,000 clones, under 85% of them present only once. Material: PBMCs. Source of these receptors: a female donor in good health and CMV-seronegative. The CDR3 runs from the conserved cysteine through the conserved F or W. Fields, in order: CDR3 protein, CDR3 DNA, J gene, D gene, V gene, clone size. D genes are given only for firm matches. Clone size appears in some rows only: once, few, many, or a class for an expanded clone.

CASSSPGQGIYGYTF TGTGCCAGCAGCTCCCCGGGACAGGGGATCTATGGCTACACCTTC TRBJ1-2 TRBD1 TRBV7-3 .
CASTSGGGNNEKLFF TGTGCCAGCACCTCGGGGGGAGGGAATAATGAAAAACTGTTTTTT TRBJ1-4 . TRBV6-6 .
CASSLIRSSDSNTGELFF TGTGCCAGCAGCTTAATTCGGAGTTCTGATTCGAACACCGGGGAGCTGTTTTTT TRBJ2-2 . TRBV7-3 .
CASSSPGTSGSYEQYF TGTGCCAGCAGTTCTCCCGGGACTAGCGGGAGCTACGAGCAGTACTTC TRBJ2-7 TRBD2 TRBV28 .
CASRTTGTEAFF TGTGCCAGCAGGACCACAGGGACTGAAGCTTTCTTT TRBJ1-1 . TRBV7-3 .
CSVILGTSEREQYF TGCAGCGTTATATTGGGGACTAGCGAGCGGGAGCAGTACTTC TRBJ2-5 TRBD2 TRBV29-1 once
CASSLSGETYNEQFF TGTGCCAGCAGTTTAAGCGGGGAAACATACAATGAGCAGTTCTTC TRBJ2-1 TRBD2 TRBV6-1 few
CASSDPGQGAYEQYF TGTGCCAGCAGTGACCCGGGACAGGGGGCTTACGAGCAGTACTTC TRBJ2-7 TRBD1 TRBV28 .
CASSYLLAGGPWEQYF TGTGCCAGCAGTTACTTATTAGCGGGGGGGCCTTGGGAGCAGTACTTC TRBJ2-5 TRBD2 TRBV6-5 .
CASNSGGARETQYF TGTGCCAGCAACAGCGGGGGGGCCCGGGAGACCCAGTACTTC TRBJ2-5 TRBD2 TRBV2 .
CASSLDQGGYTF TGTGCCAGCAGTTTGGACCAGGGTGGCTACACCTTC TRBJ1-2 . TRBV28 .
CSVSGETGFF TGCAGCGTGTCCGGCGAAACAGGGTTCTTC TRBJ2-1 . TRBV29-1 .
CASSFLAGGPDTQYF TGTGCCAGCAGTTTCCTAGCGGGGGGGCCGGATACGCAGTATTTT TRBJ2-3 TRBD2 TRBV27 .
CASRAGYSNQPQHF TGTGCCAGCAGGGCAGGTTATAGCAATCAGCCCCAGCATTTT TRBJ1-5 . TRBV6-5 once
CAVIVFKGGSYEQYF TGTGCCGTTATCGTCTTTAAGGGAGGCTCCTACGAGCAGTACTTC TRBJ2-7 . TRBV28 .
CARSRRTGSTSYEQYF TGTGCCAGAAGCCGCCGGACAGGGTCCACTTCCTACGAGCAGTACTTC TRBJ2-7 TRBD1 TRBV5-3 .
CASSSESLETQYF TGTGCCAGCAGCTCGGAGAGCCTAGAGACCCAGTACTTC TRBJ2-5 . TRBV11-1 .
CASSLSVDSYEQYF TGTGCCAGCAGCTTGAGCGTGGACTCCTACGAGCAGTACTTC TRBJ2-7 . TRBV5-6 once
CASSQVKGANYGYTF TGTGCCAGCAGCCAAGTGAAGGGGGCTAACTATGGCTACACCTTC TRBJ1-2 . TRBV14 .
CASSQVGAGETQYF TGCGCCAGCAGCCAAGTGGGGGCAGGAGAGACCCAGTACTTC TRBJ2-5 . TRBV4-1 .
CASSQDWDRYQPQHF TGCGCCAGCAGCCAAGACTGGGACAGGTATCAGCCCCAGCATTTT TRBJ1-5 TRBD1 TRBV4-3 .
CASSVRQGVEETQYF TGTGCCAGCAGCGTTCGACAGGGTGTGGAAGAGACCCAGTACTTC TRBJ2-5 TRBD1 TRBV9 .
CASSVGGREGLFF TGTGCCAGCAGCGTAGGAGGCCGGGAGGGGCTGTTTTTT TRBJ1-4 . TRBV9 .
CASSRTGTSGTDTQYF TGCGCCAGCAGCCGGACCGGGACTAGCGGCACAGATACGCAGTATTTT TRBJ2-3 TRBD2 TRBV5-1 .
CASRIGGTALYGYTF TGTGCCAGCCGTATAGGTGGGACAGCGCTGTATGGCTACACCTTC TRBJ1-2 TRBD1 TRBV28 .
CASRALSYNEQFF TGTGCCAGCAGAGCACTTAGCTACAATGAGCAGTTCTTC TRBJ2-1 . TRBV2 .
CASSLDSMNTEAFF TGCGCCAGCAGCTTGGACAGTATGAACACTGAAGCTTTCTTT TRBJ1-1 . TRBV5-1 .
CASSLQYRDTEAFF TGTGCCAGCAGTTTACAATACAGGGACACTGAAGCTTTCTTT TRBJ1-1 . TRBV28 .
CASSFGQTGEKLFF TGCGCCAGCAGCTTCGGACAGACGGGCGAAAAACTGTTTTTT TRBJ1-4 . TRBV5-1 .
CASSIDPGTGARNSPLHF TGTGCCAGTAGTATAGATCCCGGGACAGGGGCCCGGAATTCACCCCTCCACTTT TRBJ1-6 TRBD1 TRBV19 once
CASGQLNTEAFF TGTGCCAGCGGACAGCTGAACACTGAAGCTTTCTTT TRBJ1-1 . TRBV19 once
CASSVGVGMNTEAFF TGTGCCAGCAGCGTCGGGGTTGGAATGAACACTGAAGCTTTCTTT TRBJ1-1 . TRBV9 .
CGWTGVLNEKLFF TGTGGCTGGACAGGGGTACTAAATGAAAAACTGTTTTTT TRBJ1-4 TRBD1 TRBV30 .
CASSLGTGYTEAFF TGCGCCAGCAGCTTGGGGACAGGCTACACTGAAGCTTTCTTT TRBJ1-1 TRBD1 TRBV5-1 .
CASSRTSGGRETQYF TGTGCCAGCAGCCGGACTAGCGGGGGCCGGGAGACCCAGTACTTC TRBJ2-5 TRBD2 TRBV2 .
CASSYRGRLGEQYF TGTGCCAGCAGTTACAGGGGGCGCCTCGGCGAGCAGTACTTC TRBJ2-7 TRBD1 TRBV6-6 .